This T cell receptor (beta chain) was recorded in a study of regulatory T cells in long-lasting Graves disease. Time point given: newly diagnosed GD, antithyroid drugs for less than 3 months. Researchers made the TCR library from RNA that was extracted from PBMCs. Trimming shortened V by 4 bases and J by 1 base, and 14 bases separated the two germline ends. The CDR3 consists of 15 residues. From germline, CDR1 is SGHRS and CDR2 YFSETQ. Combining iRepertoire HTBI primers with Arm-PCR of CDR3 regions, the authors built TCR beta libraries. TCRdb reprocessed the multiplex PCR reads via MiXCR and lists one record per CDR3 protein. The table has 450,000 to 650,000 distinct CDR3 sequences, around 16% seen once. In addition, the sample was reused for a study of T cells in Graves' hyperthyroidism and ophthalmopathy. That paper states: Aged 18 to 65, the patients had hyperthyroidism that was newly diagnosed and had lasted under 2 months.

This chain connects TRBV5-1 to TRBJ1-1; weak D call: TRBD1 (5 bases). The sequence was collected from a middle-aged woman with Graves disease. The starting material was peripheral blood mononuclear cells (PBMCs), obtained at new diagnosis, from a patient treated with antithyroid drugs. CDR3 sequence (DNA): TGCGCCAGCAGCAGGTCGGGAGGGACGAACACTGAAGCTTTCTTT. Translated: CASSRSGGTNTEAFF.